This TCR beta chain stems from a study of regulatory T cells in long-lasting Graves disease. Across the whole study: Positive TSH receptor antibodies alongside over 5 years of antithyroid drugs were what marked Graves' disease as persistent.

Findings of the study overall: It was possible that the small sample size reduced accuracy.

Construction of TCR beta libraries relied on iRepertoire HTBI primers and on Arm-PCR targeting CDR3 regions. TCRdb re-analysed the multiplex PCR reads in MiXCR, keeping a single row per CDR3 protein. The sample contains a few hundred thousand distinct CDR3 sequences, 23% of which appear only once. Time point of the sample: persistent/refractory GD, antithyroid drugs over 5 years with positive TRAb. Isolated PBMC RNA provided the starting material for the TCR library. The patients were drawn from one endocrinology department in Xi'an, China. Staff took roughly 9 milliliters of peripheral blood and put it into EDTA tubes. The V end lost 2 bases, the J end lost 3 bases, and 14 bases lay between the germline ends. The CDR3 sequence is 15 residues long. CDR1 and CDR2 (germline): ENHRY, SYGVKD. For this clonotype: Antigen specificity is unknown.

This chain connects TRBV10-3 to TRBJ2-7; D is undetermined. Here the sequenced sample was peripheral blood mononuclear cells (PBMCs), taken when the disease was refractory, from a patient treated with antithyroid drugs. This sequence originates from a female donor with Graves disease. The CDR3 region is CAISEQGRIFYEQYF. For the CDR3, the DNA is TGTGCCATCAGTGAGCAAGGGCGGATATTCTACGAGCAGTACTTC.